Below, 10 T cell receptor beta chains from the same sample are listed, as sequenced in a study of molecular identifiers for immune sequencing clone quantification. TCRdb re-analysed the PCR reads in MiXCR, keeping a single row per CDR3 protein. The data show about 53,000 distinct CDR3 sequences, 36% seen once. Material for sequencing was naive CD8+ T cells from blood, with Jurkat cell RNA spiked in. Subset meaning: FACS-sorted CD8+CD4-CCR7+CD45RA+ naive T cells. These receptors originate from a human donor in good health. Some libraries in this study had Jurkat cell RNA spiked in.

The rearrangement joins TRBV7-9 to TRBJ2-7; 10 bases are shared with TRBD2. The germline V gene has CDR1 SEHNR and CDR2 FQNEAQ (reference sequence). The CDR3 runs 13 residues. The V and J ends lost 8 bases and 4 bases, in that order; junction bases with no gene match: 5. DNA for the CDR3: TGTGCCAGCGCTCTAGCGGGAGCTTACGAGCAGTACTTC. It encodes CASALAGAYEQYF.

This clonotype was recorded many times. The chain carries TRBV6-2 or TRBV6-3 and TRBJ2-4; no reliable D call. CDR1 is MNHEY, CDR2 SVGEGT, per germline. This CDR3 has 11 residues. The V gene lost 2 bases and the J gene lost 15 bases, with 11 bases spanning the gap. CDR3 sequence (DNA): TGTGCCAGCAGTTACGGCCCTACTCGGTACTTC. As protein: CASSYGPTRYF.

The V gene is TRBV19, the J gene TRBJ2-1, with 14 bases fitting TRBD2. The germline V gene has CDR1 LNHDA and CDR2 SQIVND (reference sequence). Unmatched junction bases numbered 3, after V lost 5 bases and J lost 6 bases. The CDR3 runs to 15 residues. CDR3 protein: CASSPGLAGGNEQFF. The CDR3 nucleotides read TGTGCCAGTAGTCCAGGACTAGCGGGGGGCAATGAGCAGTTCTTC. The full variable domain, completed using reference TRBV19 and TRBJ2-1, is DGGITQSPKYLFRKEGQNVTLSCEQNLNHDAMYWYRQDPGQGLRLIYYSQIVNDFQKGDIAEGYSVSREKKESFPLTVTSAQKNPTAFYLCASSPGLAGGNEQFFGPGTRLTVL.

V usage is TRBV4-3 and J usage is TRBJ2-3; no definite D call. The CDR3 runs 17 residues. Germline-derived CDR1 and CDR2 are LGHNA and YSLEER. V was clipped by 0 bases and J by 0 bases, with 13 bases between them. CDR3 loop: CASSQDPAATSTDTQYF. Written as DNA, the CDR3 is TGCGCCAGCAGCCAAGACCCCGCGGCGACTAGCACAGATACGCAGTATTTT.

The rearrangement uses TRBV4-1 and TRBJ2-7; D is uncertain. The CDR3 covers 15 residues. Trimming took 1 base from V and 4 from J, leaving 14 bases between them. The germline gives CDR1 MGHRA, CDR2 YSYEKL. CDR3 region: CASSQAPVRRYEQYF. The CDR3 DNA reads TGCGCCAGCAGCCAAGCCCCAGTCAGGAGATACGAGCAGTACTTC.

This clonotype was counted between two and nine times. J is TRBJ1-4 and V is TRBV6-5; D gene unclear. V gave up 5 bases and J gave up 1 base, with 11 bases separating them. CDR1 MNHEY and CDR2 SVGAGI come from the germline V gene. This CDR3 has 15 residues. The CDR3 here is CASSPIPGTNEKLFF. CDR3 DNA: TGTGCCAGCAGTCCTATCCCTGGAACTAATGAAAAACTGTTTTTT.

The chain couples TRBV27 to TRBJ2-3; D is unclear. The CDR3 has 14 amino acids. V was clipped by 6 bases and J by 2 bases, with 12 bases between them. CDR1 and CDR2 from the germline V gene are MNHEY and SMNVEV (reference sequence). The CDR3 DNA is TGTGCCAGCAGATTAGAGTTTCTCACAGATACGCAGTATTTT. Encoded protein: CASRLEFLTDTQYF.

A remark on this clonotype: Possible read error: a much larger clone is one base away. This chain uses TRBV7-8 with TRBJ1-1, with 7 bases aligning to TRBD1. V lost 1 base and J lost 6; bases outside the gene matches: 2. Germline V gene lookup returns CDR1 SGHVS and CDR2 FQNEAQ. This CDR3 has 13 amino acids. The CDR3 region is CASSLGQGSEAFF. In nucleotides, the CDR3 is TGTGCCAGCAGCTTAGGACAGGGCTCTGAAGCTTTCTTT.

The chain has TRBV10-3 and TRBJ2-7, with 9 bases aligning to TRBD1. V dropped 0 bases and J dropped 5; count of bases not matched to a gene: 5. Germline V CDR1 and CDR2: ENHRY, SYGVKD. The CDR3 has 15 amino acids. Here the CDR3 reads CAISESRDRVHEQYF. The CDR3 DNA is TGTGCCATCAGTGAGTCGAGGGACAGGGTTCACGAGCAGTACTTC.

This clonotype was observed a few times. This CDR3 is CASSLEIFATNTGELFF. CDR3 coding DNA: TGTGCCAGCAGCTTAGAAATCTTCGCCACGAACACCGGGGAGCTGTTTTTT. The chain links TRBV7-2 to TRBJ2-2; D gene unclear. The germline CDR1 and CDR2 sequences are SGHTA and FQGNSA. CDR3 length equals 17 residues. Trimming pared 1 base from V and 0 bases from J, leaving 12 bases between.